One sample yielded the 30 T cell receptor beta chains listed below, sequenced in a study of blood T cell repertoires in COVID-19. Generated by immunoSEQ multiplex PCR, the TCRdb table keeps only in-frame clones and is missing some. This sample has approximately 45,000 clones; about 86% occur once, and the top ten carry roughly 2.9%. Material for sequencing was peripheral blood. These TCRs come from an elderly woman with acute or convalescent COVID-19.

The chain uses TRBV30 and TRBJ1-4; TRBD1 agrees at 9 bases. With V trimmed by 1 base and J by 4 bases, 1 base remained unmatched. Germline V CDR1 and CDR2: GTSNPN, SVGIG (reference sequence). This CDR3 has 14 residues. CDR3 sequence reads: CAWSAGQGNEKLFF. The CDR3 DNA reads TGTGCCTGGAGTGCGGGACAGGGTAATGAAAAACTGTTTTTT.

This clone was observed once. The chain joins TRBV5-6 to TRBJ1-4; the match to TRBD1 covers 10 bases. The CDR3 is 18 amino acids. The V segment lost 0 bases and the J segment 3 bases; nucleotides outside the gene matches: 8. Germline V gene data show CDR1 as SGHDT and CDR2 as YYEEEE. CDR3 DNA sequence: TGTGCCAGCAGCTTGGACTCCGGGACAGGGGTAGCTAATGAAAAACTGTTTTTT. Protein product: CASSLDSGTGVANEKLFF.

The chain carries TRBV9 and TRBJ2-3, with D maybe TRBD2 (7 bases). Germline V gives CDR1 SGDLS, CDR2 YYNGEE. The CDR3 runs 15 residues. V was pared by 1 base and J by 3 bases, with 12 bases between. The DNA for the CDR3 is TGTGCCAGCAGCGTAATGGGGGGGCTAACAGATACGCAGTATTTT. Encoded protein: CASSVMGGLTDTQYF.

The chain carries TRBV4-2 and TRBJ1-2, with TRBD1 identical over 8 bases. This CDR3 is built from 15 residues. Trimming removed 0 bases from V and 6 bases from J; junction bases left unmatched: 6. Germline V gene lookup returns CDR1 LGHNA and CDR2 YNFKEQ. The CDR3 DNA follows: TGTGCCAGCAGCCAAGATTGGTCAGGGGGCGATGGCTACACCTTC. Its protein is CASSQDWSGGDGYTF.

This chain links TRBV2 with TRBJ2-1, with 9 bases fitting TRBD1. CDR3 length: 17 amino acids. Germline V gene lookup returns CDR1 SNHLY and CDR2 FYNNEI. The V gene end was trimmed by 8 bases and the J gene end by 0 bases; junction bases not matched to a gene: 11. DNA of the CDR3: TGTGCCAGCCCGGCCGGGACAGGGACCAGCTCCTACAATGAGCAGTTCTTC. Amino acids: CASPAGTGTSSYNEQFF.

This clone was seen just once. This CDR3 reads CASSLGGRVPGELFF. CDR3 nucleotide sequence: TGTGCCAGCAGCTTAGGGGGCAGGGTACCCGGGGAGCTGTTTTTT. The chain links TRBV5-5 to TRBJ2-2, with 7 bases that match TRBD1. V lost 2 bases and J lost 6; bases outside the gene matches: 7. Germline V gives CDR1 SGHKS, CDR2 YYEKEE (reference sequence). This CDR3 is 15 amino acids long.

The V call is TRBV5-1, the J call TRBJ2-2, with D perhaps matching TRBD1 (6 bases). From germline, CDR1 is SGHRS and CDR2 YFSETQ. V lost 0 bases and J 6 bases, leaving 12 bases between the germline ends. The CDR3 consists of 15 residues. The CDR3 DNA reads as TGCGCCAGCAGCTTGGAACAGGGAAGGGCCGGGGAGCTGTTTTTT. It is translated as CASSLEQGRAGELFF.

The rearrangement uses TRBV14 and TRBJ2-1, with 9 positions matching TRBD1. The CDR3 runs 15 residues. The V gene end was trimmed by 4 bases and the J gene end by 6 bases; junction bases not matched to a gene: 7. The germline V gene has CDR1 SGHDN and CDR2 FVKESK. The CDR3 sequence is CASSRRDRVVNEQFF. CDR3 in DNA: TGTGCCAGCAGCCGAAGGGACAGGGTGGTCAATGAGCAGTTCTTC. Full variable domain (rest looked up from reference TRBV14 and TRBJ2-1): EAGVTQFPSHSVIEKGQTVTLRCDPISGHDNLYWYRRVMGKEIKFLLHFVKESKQDESGMPNNRFLAERTGGTYSTLKVQPAELEDSGVYFCASSRRDRVVNEQFFGPGTRLTVL.

The chain uses TRBV19 and TRBJ1-1; 8 bases are a match to TRBD1. The ends lost 3 bases at V and 6 bases at J; junction bases unmatched: 12. Germline CDR1 is LNHDA and CDR2 is SQIVND (reference sequence). The CDR3 length is 16 residues. CDR3 sequence: CASSIRAGGGMAEAFF. The CDR3 DNA sequence: TGTGCCAGTAGTATCAGGGCAGGGGGCGGTATGGCTGAAGCTTTCTTT.

The gene calls are TRBV5-1 and TRBJ1-2; 9 nucleotides agree with TRBD1. With 0 bases clipped from V and 7 bases from J, the junction kept 4 bases outside the gene matches. In germline, CDR1 is SGHRS, CDR2 YFSETQ. CDR3 size: 14 residues. CDR3 in amino acids: CASSLGQGVSGYTF. The CDR3 coding sequence is TGCGCCAGCAGCTTGGGACAGGGGGTTTCTGGCTACACCTTC.

The chain employs TRBV6-5 and TRBJ1-6; 10 bases map to TRBD1. With 6 bases clipped from V and 9 bases from J, the junction kept 5 bases outside the gene matches. The CDR3 runs 14 residues. Germline assignment: CDR1 MNHEY and CDR2 SVGAGI. The CDR3 DNA reads as TGTGCCAGCAGCCCCGGGACAGGGGTTTCACCCCTCCACTTT. The encoded protein is CASSPGTGVSPLHF.

This chain connects TRBV7-9 to TRBJ1-3; 10 nucleotides line up with TRBD1. The CDR3 is 16 amino acids. Germline trimming cut 2 bases from V and 2 bases from J; bases unmatched to any gene: 3. Germline assignment: CDR1 SEHNR and CDR2 FQNEAQ (reference sequence). The CDR3 nucleotides read TGTGCCAGCAGCTTAAGGGGGACAGGGGCTGGAAACACCATATATTTT. The encoded protein is CASSLRGTGAGNTIYF.

In its sample, this clone was seen once. The chain employs TRBV19 and TRBJ1-1, with D possibly matching TRBD1 (5 bases). Germline V gene data show CDR1 as LNHDA and CDR2 as SQIVND (reference sequence). V gave up 3 bases and J gave up 3 bases, with 11 bases separating them. The CDR3 is 14 amino acids. The DNA for the CDR3 is TGTGCCAGTAGTATTGGGGGAGGGGACACTGAAGCTTTCTTT. Protein: CASSIGGGDTEAFF.

This chain connects TRBV2 to TRBJ1-2, with TRBD1 matching 8 bases. Germline V gene lookup returns CDR1 SNHLY and CDR2 FYNNEI. This CDR3 contains 13 residues. Trimming at V came to 2 bases and at J to 4 bases, leaving 0 bases not matched to a gene. The CDR3, as DNA: TGTGCCAGCAGTGAAACAGGGGGCTATGGCTACACCTTC. Its translation: CASSETGGYGYTF.

This chain uses TRBV15 with TRBJ1-4, with D unresolved. Trimming stripped 1 base from V and 7 bases from J, with 10 bases between. This CDR3 has 14 amino acids. Germline assignment: CDR1 LNHNV and CDR2 YYDKDF (reference sequence). In nucleotides, the CDR3 is TGTGCCACCAGCAGAGGAGGGCTGAGTGAAAAACTGTTTTTT. Residues: CATSRGGLSEKLFF.

This chain connects TRBV6-5 to TRBJ2-5; 9 nucleotides align to TRBD2. Trimming took 7 bases from V and 6 from J; bases not matched to a gene: 6. The CDR3 extends over 13 amino acids. CDR1 is MNHEY, CDR2 SVGAGI, per germline. CDR3: CASIPSGEKTQYF. The CDR3 DNA sequence: TGTGCCAGCATTCCTAGCGGGGAGAAGACCCAGTACTTC.

J is TRBJ2-3 and V is TRBV29-1; 8 nucleotides match TRBD2. Germline-derived CDR1 and CDR2 are SQVTM and ANQGSEA. The ends lost 5 bases at V and 1 base at J; junction bases unmatched: 8. CDR3 length equals 15 residues. CDR3 amino acids: CSVPHRGGRTDTQYF. CDR3 DNA sequence: TGCAGCGTTCCCCACCGGGGGGGACGCACAGATACGCAGTATTTT.

This clone was observed a handful of times. This rearrangement joins TRBV30 to TRBJ1-4, with 7 nucleotides matching TRBD1. V dropped 7 bases and J dropped 1; count of bases not matched to a gene: 3. CDR3 size: 13 residues. Germline V gives CDR1 GTSNPN, CDR2 SVGIG (reference sequence). The CDR3 sequence: CALYRGTNEKLFF. CDR3 DNA sequence: TGTGCCTTATACAGGGGAACTAATGAAAAACTGTTTTTT.

V is TRBV7-9 and J is TRBJ1-1; D perhaps matches TRBD1 (6 bases). The V gene's germline CDR1 is SEHNR and CDR2 FQNEAQ (reference sequence). The V end was cut by 5 bases, the J end by 0 bases, with 10 bases between. The CDR3 extends over 14 amino acids. DNA of the CDR3: TGTGCCAGCAGCCAGGGACAATTGAACACTGAAGCTTTCTTT. It specifies CASSQGQLNTEAFF. Looking up the rest from reference TRBV7-9 and TRBJ1-1 gives the full variable domain: DTGVSQNPRHKITKRGQNVTFRCDPISEHNRLYWYRQTLGQGPEFLTYFQNEAQLEKSRLLSDRFSAERPKGSFSTLEIQRTEQGDSAMYLCASSQGQLNTEAFFGQGTRLTVV.

The chain recombines TRBV3-1 (or the pseudogene TRBV3-2) with TRBJ2-7, with 9 nucleotides matching TRBD1. With 6 bases clipped from V and 5 bases from J, the junction kept 11 bases outside the gene matches. CDR1 is LGHDT, CDR2 YNNKEL, per germline (reference sequence). This CDR3 is built from 15 residues. This CDR3 is CASRPGQGLKDEQYF. The CDR3 coding sequence is TGTGCCAGCAGACCTGGACAGGGGCTAAAGGACGAGCAGTACTTC.

V is TRBV2 and J is TRBJ2-7; the match to TRBD2 covers 12 bases. J lost 3 bases, V lost 6 bases, and 3 bases had no gene match. The CDR3 consists of 14 residues. Germline values: CDR1 SNHLY, CDR2 FYNNEI. CDR3 sequence: CASRTSGGDYEQYF. CDR3 in DNA: TGTGCCAGCAGGACTAGCGGGGGAGACTACGAGCAGTACTTC.

J is TRBJ1-2 and V is TRBV6-5; 7 bases agree with TRBD1. The germline gives CDR1 MNHEY, CDR2 SVGAGI. CDR3 length equals 15 residues. J lost 8 bases, V lost 6 bases, and 15 bases had no gene match. CDR3 protein: CASRDYPGTAVGYTF. CDR3 coding DNA: TGTGCCAGCAGGGATTACCCCGGGACAGCGGTAGGCTACACCTTC.

The V call is TRBV4-1, the J call TRBJ1-3; D remains ambiguous. The germline CDR1 and CDR2 sequences are MGHRA and YSYEKL. The CDR3 sequence is 15 residues long. V was trimmed by 0 bases and J by 0 bases, leaving 6 bases between them. CDR3 in DNA: TGCGCCAGCAGCCAAGAACTGAGCTCTGGAAACACCATATATTTT. Residues: CASSQELSSGNTIYF.

The V call is TRBV3-1 (or the pseudogene TRBV3-2), the J call TRBJ2-7; D perhaps matches TRBD1 (5 bases). CDR1 LGHDT and CDR2 YNNKEL come from the germline V gene (reference sequence). The length of the CDR3 is 13 residues. V was shortened by 2 bases and J by 3 bases, with 8 bases between the two germline ends. This CDR3 is CASSQLRGYEQYF. In nucleotides, the CDR3 is TGTGCCAGCAGCCAATTAAGGGGCTACGAGCAGTACTTC.

The chain recombines TRBV14 with TRBJ2-3; 7 bases are shared with TRBD2. The CDR3 totals 13 residues. The germline CDR1 and CDR2 sequences are SGHDN and FVKESK. Trimming cost V 7 bases and J 6 bases; bases outside gene matches: 7. The CDR3 DNA sequence: TGTGCCAGCAAAGGTCAAGCGGGGGATACGCAGTATTTT. Translated: CASKGQAGDTQYF.

The V call is TRBV19, the J call TRBJ2-2; D perhaps matches TRBD1 (6 bases). In germline, CDR1 is LNHDA, CDR2 SQIVND (reference sequence). CDR3 size: 16 residues. V dropped 4 bases and J dropped 7 bases, with 19 bases sitting between them. The DNA for the CDR3 is TGTGCCAGTAGTAGGGTCGCCAGGGGTAAGCTCGGGGAGCTGTTTTTT. This encodes CASSRVARGKLGELFF.

J is TRBJ2-5 and V is TRBV27, with D uncertain. V lost 2 bases and J 0 bases, leaving 4 bases between the germline ends. Germline CDR1 is MNHEY and CDR2 is SMNVEV (reference sequence). The CDR3 is made up of 13 amino acids. The CDR3 DNA follows: TGTGCCAGCAGTTTAGCGAACCAAGAGACCCAGTACTTC. It translates to CASSLANQETQYF.

This chain joins TRBV12-5 and TRBJ1-2; perhaps TRBD1 as D (6 bases). The germline V gene encodes CDR1 LGHNT and CDR2 FRNRAP. Between the trimmed V and J ends, which lost 4 bases and 5 bases, there was a span of 17 bases. The CDR3 has 15 residues. CDR3 sequence: CASGSGQPSDYGYTF. The DNA of the CDR3 is TGTGCTAGTGGTTCTGGACAGCCCTCAGATTATGGCTACACCTTC.

The chain recombines TRBV7-3 with TRBJ2-5; a weak D match, TRBD1 (6 bases). This CDR3 has 14 residues. Germline lookup yields CDR1 SGHTA and CDR2 FQGTGA. Trimming pared 0 bases from V and 5 bases from J, leaving 10 bases between. The CDR3 is CASSLTGARETQYF. The CDR3 region has the DNA TGTGCCAGCAGCTTAACGGGGGCCCGCGAGACCCAGTACTTC.

The chain couples TRBV7-2 to TRBJ1-1, with D perhaps matching TRBD1 (6 bases). The germline V gene has CDR1 SGHTA and CDR2 FQGNSA. V lost 5 bases and J 0 bases, leaving 13 bases between the germline ends. The CDR3 sequence is 15 residues long. DNA for the CDR3: TGTGCCAGCAGCGGGCTGGACAGCCTGAACACTGAAGCTTTCTTT. The encoded protein is CASSGLDSLNTEAFF.